Each of the 9 T cell receptor beta chains below was sequenced from the same sample in a study of T cell responses to AZD1222 COVID-19 vaccine. Sequencing used immunoSEQ multiplex PCR; TCRdb keeps in-frame clones, though not all of them. The sample holds some 48,000 clones; about 86% are singletons and the top ten take 6.5% to 8.5%. The source was peripheral blood, collected 28 days after the second AZD1222 dose. The origin of the receptors is an adult who received the AZD1222 COVID-19 vaccine.

This chain joins TRBV10-3 and TRBJ2-5; no firm D call. Per the germline V gene, CDR1 is ENHRY and CDR2 is SYGVKD. The V end lost 9 bases, the J end lost 6 bases, and 17 bases lay between the germline ends. The CDR3 covers 13 residues. In nucleotides, the CDR3 is TGTGCCATACTTGACCCGATGGGAAAGACCCAGTACTTC. Amino acid sequence: CAILDPMGKTQYF.

This clone showed up just once. V is TRBV19 and J is TRBJ2-7; 13 bases match TRBD2. The germline gives CDR1 LNHDA, CDR2 SQIVND (reference sequence). The CDR3 consists of 16 residues. With 3 bases clipped from V and 1 base from J, the junction kept 3 bases outside the gene matches. CDR3 nucleotides: TGTGCCAGTAGTATTAGGACTAGCGGGAGTTCCTACGAGCAGTACTTC. Translation: CASSIRTSGSSYEQYF.

V is TRBV19 and J is TRBJ2-2; D call uncertain. The CDR3 spans 14 residues. Trimming removed 1 base from V and 2 bases from J, with 5 bases in between. The germline gives CDR1 LNHDA, CDR2 SQIVND (reference sequence). The CDR3 sequence: CASSIVTNTGELFF. The CDR3 nucleotides are TGTGCCAGTAGTATAGTCACTAACACCGGGGAGCTGTTTTTT.

The chain recombines TRBV29-1 with TRBJ2-7; the match to TRBD1 covers 10 bases. The trim removed 7 bases at V and 1 base at J, leaving 7 bases unmatched. This CDR3 has 14 amino acids. CDR1 and CDR2 from the germline V gene are SQVTM and ANQGSEA. CDR3 DNA sequence: TGCAGCGCCGAGGGGGACAGGGGTTCCTACGAGCAGTACTTC. Translating gives CSAEGDRGSYEQYF.

This clone was seen a single time. The chain recombines TRBV18 with TRBJ2-3, with D possibly TRBD2 on 5 matching bases. This CDR3 spans 16 amino acids. Trimming left V 0 bases short and J 1 base short, with 11 bases between. CDR1 is KGHSH, CDR2 LQKENI, per germline. The CDR3 nucleotides read TGTGCCAGCTCACCACCGAGCGGTACGGGCACAGATACGCAGTATTTT. It translates to CASSPPSGTGTDTQYF.

This clone was counted once. The V gene is TRBV11-3, the J gene TRBJ1-4; weak D call: TRBD1 (6 bases). The CDR3 has 16 residues. From germline, CDR1 is SGHNT and CDR2 YENEEA. The V and J ends lost 5 bases and 7 bases respectively, with 20 bases between them. The CDR3, as DNA: TGTGCCAGCAGCCCAAATGTAAGACAGGACGCTGAAAAACTGTTTTTT. Protein product: CASSPNVRQDAEKLFF.

The gene calls are TRBV4-2 and TRBJ2-1; no reliable D call. With 2 bases removed from V and 8 bases from J, the gap between germline ends came to 10 bases. Germline V gene data show CDR1 as LGHNA and CDR2 as YNFKEQ. The CDR3 extends over 13 amino acids. The CDR3 nucleotides are TGTGCCAGCAGCCAACCCCGGGTCTATGAGCAGTTCTTC. It is translated as CASSQPRVYEQFF.

The rearrangement joins TRBV5-5 to TRBJ2-2; D is uncertain. The ends were cut back, 0 bases at V and 3 bases at J, with 6 bases in the middle. CDR3 size: 14 residues. Germline V gives CDR1 SGHKS, CDR2 YYEKEE (reference sequence). CDR3 amino acids: CASSLALDTGELFF. The CDR3 DNA reads TGTGCCAGCAGCTTGGCCTTAGACACCGGGGAGCTGTTTTTT.

The gene calls are TRBV28 and TRBJ1-5; 7 bases are shared with TRBD1. CDR3 length: 15 amino acids. Germline V lookup: CDR1 MDHEN, CDR2 SYDVKM. With V trimmed by 6 bases and J by 5 bases, 10 bases remained unmatched. CDR3 loop: CASRVSGGTHQPQHF. Here the CDR3 DNA reads TGTGCCAGCAGGGTCTCAGGGGGAACCCATCAGCCCCAGCATTTT. The full variable domain, its missing parts supplied by reference TRBV28 and TRBJ1-5, is DVKVTQSSRYLVKRTGEKVFLECVQDMDHENMFWYRQDPGLGLRLIYFSYDVKMKEKGDIPEGYSVSREKKERFSLILESASTNQTSMYLCASRVSGGTHQPQHFGDGTRLSIL.